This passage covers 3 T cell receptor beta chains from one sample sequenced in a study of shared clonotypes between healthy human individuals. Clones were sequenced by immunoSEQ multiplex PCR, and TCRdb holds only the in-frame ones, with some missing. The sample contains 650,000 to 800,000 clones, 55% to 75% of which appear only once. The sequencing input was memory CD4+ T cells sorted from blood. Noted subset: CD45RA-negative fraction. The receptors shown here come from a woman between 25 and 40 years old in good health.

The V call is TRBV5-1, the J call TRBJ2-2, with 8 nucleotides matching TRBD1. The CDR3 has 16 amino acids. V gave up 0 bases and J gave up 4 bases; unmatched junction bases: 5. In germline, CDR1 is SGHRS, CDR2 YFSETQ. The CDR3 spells CASSLAPTGVTGELFF. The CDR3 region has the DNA TGCGCCAGCAGCTTGGCTCCGACAGGGGTCACCGGGGAGCTGTTTTTT.

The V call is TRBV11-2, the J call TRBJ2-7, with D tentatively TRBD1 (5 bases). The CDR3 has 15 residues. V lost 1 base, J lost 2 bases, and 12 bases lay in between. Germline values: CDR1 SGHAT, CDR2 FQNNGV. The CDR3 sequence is CASSLVGDSTYEQYF. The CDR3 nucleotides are TGTGCCAGCAGCTTAGTAGGTGACAGCACCTACGAGCAGTACTTC.

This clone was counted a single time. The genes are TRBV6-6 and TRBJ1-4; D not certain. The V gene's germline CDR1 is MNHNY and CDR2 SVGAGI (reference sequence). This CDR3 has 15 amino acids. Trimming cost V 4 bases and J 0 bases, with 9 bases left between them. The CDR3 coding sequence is TGTGCCAGCAGTTCCACAGCAGCAACTAATGAAAAACTGTTTTTT. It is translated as CASSSTAATNEKLFF.